Below are 19 T cell receptor beta chains sequenced from a single sample in a study of blood T cell repertoires in COVID-19. Clones were read by immunoSEQ multiplex PCR, and TCRdb kept only the in-frame ones, dropping some. This table has 310,000 or so clones, more than 70% appearing once. Sequenced sample: peripheral blood. The receptors derive from a woman between 45 and 60 years old with acute or convalescent COVID-19.

The chain has TRBV15 and TRBJ1-5; tentative D call: TRBD1 (5 bases). The V end lost 0 bases, the J end lost 3 bases, and 12 bases lay between the germline ends. Germline values: CDR1 LNHNV, CDR2 YYDKDF (reference sequence). The CDR3 has 16 residues. This chain's CDR3 is CATSREPGLINQPQHF. As DNA, the CDR3 is TGTGCCACCAGCAGAGAGCCGGGACTTATCAATCAGCCCCAGCATTTT.

This chain uses TRBV9 with TRBJ1-1; tentative D call: TRBD1 (5 bases). The CDR3 totals 16 residues. V lost 1 base and J lost 4, with 17 bases in between. Germline values: CDR1 SGDLS, CDR2 YYNGEE. CDR3 in DNA: TGTGCCAGCAGCGTAAGCCCACAGGTGAGTGGCACTGAAGCTTTCTTT. This codes for CASSVSPQVSGTEAFF.

This sequence joins TRBV10-1 and TRBJ2-2; 11 nucleotides agree with TRBD1. V lost 4 bases to trimming and J lost 6 bases; unmatched junction nucleotides: 7. Germline V gene sequence: CDR1 WNHNN, CDR2 SYGVQD (reference sequence). The CDR3 has 16 residues. In nucleotides, the CDR3 is TGCGCCAGCAGTGGATGGACAGGGGGCGGGGCCGGGGAGCTGTTTTTT. It yields the protein CASSGWTGGGAGELFF.

V and J are TRBV18 and TRBJ2-7, with 8 bases aligning to TRBD1. Trimming took 6 bases from V and 6 from J; bases not matched to a gene: 13. Germline lookup yields CDR1 KGHSH and CDR2 LQKENI. This CDR3 region has 15 residues. CDR3 nucleotides: TGTGCCAGCTCCCCCCTCATCGGACAGGGCGTCGAGCAGTACTTC. This translates into CASSPLIGQGVEQYF.

This clone was detected only a few times. The genes are TRBV28 and TRBJ1-4; 8 nucleotides line up with TRBD1. Germline CDR1 reads MDHEN; CDR2 reads SYDVKM. The CDR3 runs 16 residues. V was clipped by 6 bases and J by 7 bases; unmatched bases: 13. DNA of the CDR3: TGTGCCAGCAGCTTGCCGAAGACAGGGGAGGGTGAAAAACTGTTTTTT. This encodes CASSLPKTGEGEKLFF.

The CDR3 nucleotides read TGTGCCAGCAGCCGGGGACAGGTTCGCGATACGCAGTATTTT. Translation: CASSRGQVRDTQYF. The genes are TRBV3-1 (or the pseudogene TRBV3-2) and TRBJ2-3; TRBD1 matches 8 bases. CDR1 is LGHDT and CDR2 is YNNKEL in the germline V gene (reference sequence). V trimming: 4 bases; J trimming: 6 bases; junction bases outside the gene matches: 6. CDR3 length equals 14 residues.

J is TRBJ2-3 and V is TRBV5-1, with unresolved D. The germline V gene has CDR1 SGHRS and CDR2 YFSETQ. The CDR3 has 13 residues. V was clipped by 5 bases and J by 5 bases, with 12 bases between them. Here the CDR3 reads CASSSELGDTQYF. The CDR3 region has the DNA TGCGCCAGCAGTTCGGAGTTGGGAGATACGCAGTATTTT.

V and J are TRBV2 and TRBJ1-2; D is undetermined. The CDR3 extends over 14 amino acids. V lost 3 bases to trimming and J lost 2 bases, with 10 bases between them. Germline CDR1 SNHLY, CDR2 FYNNEI. The CDR3 nucleotides are TGTGCCAGCAGTGACAGCGTTCTGAACTATGGCTACACCTTC. It translates to CASSDSVLNYGYTF.

The chain has TRBV6-5 and TRBJ2-2; 9 positions match TRBD1. The germline gives CDR1 MNHEY, CDR2 SVGAGI. The V gene end was trimmed by 7 bases and the J gene end by 2 bases; junction bases not matched to a gene: 2. This CDR3 region has 14 residues. The CDR3 DNA reads TGTGCCAGCATGGACAGGGGAAACACCGGGGAGCTGTTTTTT. Translation gives CASMDRGNTGELFF.

The table lists this clone with a count of one. The rearrangement links TRBV7-9 to TRBJ1-1, with D possibly being TRBD1 (6 bases). The CDR3 sequence is 14 residues long. CDR1 SEHNR and CDR2 FQNEAQ come from the germline V gene (reference sequence). V was clipped by 4 bases and J by 3 bases, with 12 bases between them. The CDR3 sequence is CASSSGDRYTEAFF. Here the CDR3 DNA reads TGTGCCAGCAGCTCTGGAGACAGGTACACTGAAGCTTTCTTT.

This chain links TRBV6-2 or TRBV6-3 with TRBJ2-2; TRBD1 matches 7 bases. The CDR3 runs 19 residues. Germline CDR1 and CDR2: MNHEY and SVGEGT. Trimming at V came to 0 bases and at J to 4 bases, leaving 14 bases not matched to a gene. In nucleotides, the CDR3 is TGTGCCAGCAGTTACTCGATATCCGGAAGGGGGCGAGGCACCGGGGAGCTGTTTTTT. It translates to CASSYSISGRGRGTGELFF.

The rearrangement joins TRBV6-5 to TRBJ2-1, with D possibly TRBD2 on 5 matching bases. V was trimmed by 6 bases and J by 6 bases, leaving 6 bases between them. This CDR3 has 11 residues. The germline CDR1 and CDR2 sequences are MNHEY and SVGAGI. The CDR3 sequence is CASRGSNEQFF. The CDR3 nucleotides are TGTGCCAGCAGAGGGAGCAATGAGCAGTTCTTC.

The genes are TRBV28 and TRBJ1-2, with D unclear. This CDR3 comprises 13 residues. Germline values: CDR1 MDHEN, CDR2 SYDVKM. V was trimmed by 6 bases and J by 0 bases, leaving 8 bases between them. The CDR3, as DNA: TGTGCCAGCAGGTCGGGAGCTAACTATGGCTACACCTTC. Its translation: CASRSGANYGYTF.

The rearrangement uses TRBV6-5 and TRBJ1-1; 8 nucleotides match TRBD1. Germline-derived CDR1 and CDR2 are MNHEY and SVGAGI. V dropped 2 bases and J dropped 4; count of bases not matched to a gene: 6. The CDR3 runs to 15 residues. CDR3 sequence reads: CASSYKPGGGTEAFF. The DNA of the CDR3 is TGTGCCAGCAGTTACAAACCAGGGGGCGGCACTGAAGCTTTCTTT.

The chain recombines TRBV7-7 with TRBJ2-2, with 14 bases that match TRBD2. V shed 5 bases, J shed 5 bases, and the junction held 4 bases outside the gene matches. From germline, CDR1 is SSHAT and CDR2 FNYEAQ (reference sequence). The CDR3 extends over 16 amino acids. This chain's CDR3 is CASSMGLAGVTGELFF. DNA for the CDR3: TGTGCCAGCAGCATGGGACTAGCGGGAGTAACCGGGGAGCTGTTTTTT.

J is TRBJ2-2 and V is TRBV10-3, with 8 positions matching TRBD2. The V segment lost 10 bases and the J segment 1 base; nucleotides outside the gene matches: 11. Germline CDR1 and CDR2: ENHRY and SYGVKD. The CDR3 extends over 16 amino acids. The CDR3 sequence: CATLQAGGGNTGELFF. CDR3 DNA sequence: TGTGCCACCCTACAGGCGGGAGGTGGGAACACCGGGGAGCTGTTTTTT.

V gene TRBV7-9 combines with J gene TRBJ2-7; tentatively, D is TRBD1 (5 bases). This CDR3 contains 13 residues. V lost 3 bases and J 3 bases, leaving 9 bases between the germline ends. Germline V gene lookup returns CDR1 SEHNR and CDR2 FQNEAQ (reference sequence). The CDR3 loop reads CASSLRDSYEQYF. For the CDR3, the DNA is TGTGCCAGCAGCTTGCGAGACAGCTACGAGCAGTACTTC. The full variable domain, its missing parts supplied by reference TRBV7-9 and TRBJ2-7, is DTGVSQNPRHKITKRGQNVTFRCDPISEHNRLYWYRQTLGQGPEFLTYFQNEAQLEKSRLLSDRFSAERPKGSFSTLEIQRTEQGDSAMYLCASSLRDSYEQYFGPGTRLTVT.

This rearrangement joins TRBV27 to TRBJ2-5; the D gene is possibly TRBD1 (6 bases). The CDR3 extends over 15 amino acids. CDR1 and CDR2 from the germline V gene are MNHEY and SMNVEV (reference sequence). Trimming left V 3 bases short and J 5 bases short, with 16 bases between. CDR3 bases: TGTGCCAGCAGTTTGAGGGGGAGTGGGATGGAGACCCAGTACTTC. It encodes CASSLRGSGMETQYF.

V gene TRBV7-8 combines with J gene TRBJ1-1, with unresolved D. Germline values: CDR1 SGHVS, CDR2 FQNEAQ. The length of the CDR3 is 14 residues. Trimming stripped 2 bases from V and 1 base from J, with 8 bases between. The CDR3 nucleotides read TGTGCCAGCAGCTTACAGTCCCAGAACACTGAAGCTTTCTTT. This translates into CASSLQSQNTEAFF.